Sequencing of this TCR beta chain was carried out in a study of prognosis after radiotherapy for stage I lung cancer. Study-level information: Delivery of radiotherapy was by SBRT in 3 to 5 fractions at a biologically effective dose of at least 100 Gy. Receipt of concurrent therapy with stereotactic body radiotherapy occurred in no patient.

The sample holds many counts of this clonotype. CDR3 size: 15 residues. Germline assignment: CDR1 LGHDT and CDR2 YNNKEL (reference sequence). Trimming at V came to 4 bases and at J to 3 bases, leaving 6 bases not matched to a gene. Two rounds of multiplex PCR amplified TCR beta CDR3 from genomic DNA. Amplification during the initial PCR round employed primers specific to each TRBV and TRBJ gene. TCRdb re-analysed the multiplex PCR reads in MiXCR, keeping a single row per CDR3 protein. The data contain approximately 15,000 distinct CDR3 sequences, less than 45% of them singletons. The J gene is TRBJ2-5, the V gene TRBV3-1, with 9 bases identical to TRBD1. This clonotype was obtained from a donor aged 50 or older with non-small cell lung cancer. Sequenced here: PBMCs, sampled before or after stereotactic body radiation therapy (not recorded which). The CDR3 bases are TGTGCCAGCAGCCTTCTGGGACAGGGCGAAGAGACCCAGTACTTC. This gives the protein CASSLLGQGEETQYF.